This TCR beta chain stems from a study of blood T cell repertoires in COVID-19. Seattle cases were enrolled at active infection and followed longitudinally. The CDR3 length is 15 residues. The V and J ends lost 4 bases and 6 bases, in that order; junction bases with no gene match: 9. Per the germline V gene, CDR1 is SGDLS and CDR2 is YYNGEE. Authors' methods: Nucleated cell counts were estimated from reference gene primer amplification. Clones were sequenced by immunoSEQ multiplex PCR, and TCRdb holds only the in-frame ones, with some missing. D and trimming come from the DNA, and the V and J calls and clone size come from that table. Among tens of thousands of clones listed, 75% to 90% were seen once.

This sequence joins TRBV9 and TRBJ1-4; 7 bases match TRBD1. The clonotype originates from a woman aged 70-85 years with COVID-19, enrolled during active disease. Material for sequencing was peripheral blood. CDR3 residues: CASSSPGQLHEKLFF. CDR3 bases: TGTGCCAGCAGCAGCCCGGGACAGCTACATGAAAAACTGTTTTTT.